This TCR beta chain was captured in a study of blood T cell repertoires in COVID-19. Original handling: Reference gene primer amplification yielded estimated nucleated cell counts. Clones were sequenced by immunoSEQ multiplex PCR, and TCRdb holds only the in-frame ones, with some missing. That table is the source of V, J and clone size, and D and trimming were worked out from the DNA. Of roughly 410,000 clones listed, about 89% are singletons. Trimming shortened V by 3 bases and J by 7 bases, and 12 bases separated the two germline ends. Germline CDR1 LNHDA, CDR2 SQIVND (reference sequence). There are 14 residues in the CDR3.

Sequencing was carried out using peripheral blood. The clonotype was recovered from a man aged 35-49 years with acute or convalescent COVID-19. This chain joins TRBV19 and TRBJ1-4, with a weak D call TRBD1 (5 bases). CDR3 protein: CASSIGQGTEKLFF. The CDR3 nucleotides are TGTGCCAGTAGTATCGGCCAGGGAACTGAAAAACTGTTTTTT.